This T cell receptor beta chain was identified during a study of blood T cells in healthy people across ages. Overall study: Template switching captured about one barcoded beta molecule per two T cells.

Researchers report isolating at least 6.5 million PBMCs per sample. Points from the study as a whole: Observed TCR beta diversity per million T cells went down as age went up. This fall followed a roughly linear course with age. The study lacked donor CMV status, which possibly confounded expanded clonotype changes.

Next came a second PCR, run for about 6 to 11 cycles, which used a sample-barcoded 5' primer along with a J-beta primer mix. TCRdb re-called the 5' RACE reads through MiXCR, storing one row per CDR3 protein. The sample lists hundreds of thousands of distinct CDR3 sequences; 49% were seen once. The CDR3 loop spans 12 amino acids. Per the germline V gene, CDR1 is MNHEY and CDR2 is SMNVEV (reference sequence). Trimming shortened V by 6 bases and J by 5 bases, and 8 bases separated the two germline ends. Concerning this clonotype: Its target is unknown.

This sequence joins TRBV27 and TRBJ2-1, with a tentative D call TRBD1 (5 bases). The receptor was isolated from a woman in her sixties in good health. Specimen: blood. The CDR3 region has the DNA TGTGCCAGCAGGAGACAGAACAATGAGCAGTTCTTC. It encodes CASRRQNNEQFF.